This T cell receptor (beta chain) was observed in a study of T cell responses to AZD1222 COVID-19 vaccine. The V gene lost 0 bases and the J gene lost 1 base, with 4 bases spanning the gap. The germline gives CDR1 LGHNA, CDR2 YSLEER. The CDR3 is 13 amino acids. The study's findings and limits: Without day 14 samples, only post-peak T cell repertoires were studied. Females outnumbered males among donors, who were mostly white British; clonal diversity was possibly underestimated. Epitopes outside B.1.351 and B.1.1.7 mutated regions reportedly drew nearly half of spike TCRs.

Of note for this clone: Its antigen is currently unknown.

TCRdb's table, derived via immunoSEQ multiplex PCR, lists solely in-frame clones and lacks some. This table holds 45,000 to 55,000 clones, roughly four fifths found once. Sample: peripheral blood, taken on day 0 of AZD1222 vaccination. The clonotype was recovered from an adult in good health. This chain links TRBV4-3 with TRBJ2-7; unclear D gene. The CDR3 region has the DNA TGCGCCAGCAGCCAAGATGAGTCCTACGAGCAGTACTTC. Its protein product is CASSQDESYEQYF.